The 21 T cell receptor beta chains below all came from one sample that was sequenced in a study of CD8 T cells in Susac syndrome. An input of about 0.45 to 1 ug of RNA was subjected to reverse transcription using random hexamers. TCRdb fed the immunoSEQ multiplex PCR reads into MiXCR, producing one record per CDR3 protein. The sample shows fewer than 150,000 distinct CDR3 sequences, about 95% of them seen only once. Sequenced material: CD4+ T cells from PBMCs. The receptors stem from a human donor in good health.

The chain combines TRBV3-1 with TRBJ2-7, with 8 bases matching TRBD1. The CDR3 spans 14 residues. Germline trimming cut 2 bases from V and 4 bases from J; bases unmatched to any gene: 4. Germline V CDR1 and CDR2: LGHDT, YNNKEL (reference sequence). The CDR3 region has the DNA TGTGCCAGCAGCCAATCAGGGGGCGGTTACGAGCAGTACTTC. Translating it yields CASSQSGGGYEQYF.

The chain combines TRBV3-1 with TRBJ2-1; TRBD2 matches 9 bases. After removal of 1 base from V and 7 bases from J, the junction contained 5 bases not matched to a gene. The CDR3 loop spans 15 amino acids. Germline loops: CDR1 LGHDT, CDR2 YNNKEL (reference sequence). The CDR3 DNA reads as TGTGCCAGCAGCCAAGTGCCTCTAGCGGGAAATGAGCAGTTCTTC. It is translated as CASSQVPLAGNEQFF.

CDR3 sequence: CASSKGTGLSYGYTF. The CDR3 DNA reads as TGTGCCAGCAGTAAGGGGACAGGGCTAAGCTATGGCTACACCTTC. The chain uses TRBV2 and TRBJ1-2; TRBD1 matches at 9 bases. CDR1 is SNHLY, CDR2 FYNNEI, per germline. Trimming cost V 5 bases and J 4 bases; bases outside gene matches: 8. This CDR3 has 15 residues.

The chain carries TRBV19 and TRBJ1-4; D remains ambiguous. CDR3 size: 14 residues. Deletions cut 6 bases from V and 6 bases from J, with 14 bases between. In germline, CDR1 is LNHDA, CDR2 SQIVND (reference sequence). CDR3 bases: TGTGCCAGTAGGGTTCATGGACCATATGAAAAACTGTTTTTT. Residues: CASRVHGPYEKLFF. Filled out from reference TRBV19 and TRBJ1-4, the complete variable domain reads DGGITQSPKYLFRKEGQNVTLSCEQNLNHDAMYWYRQDPGQGLRLIYYSQIVNDFQKGDIAEGYSVSREKKESFPLTVTSAQKNPTAFYLCASRVHGPYEKLFFGSGTQLSVL.

As DNA, the CDR3 is TGTGCCAGCAGCCCCCCAGGGTATCAAGAGACCCAGTACTTC. It encodes CASSPPGYQETQYF. This chain joins TRBV14 and TRBJ2-5; tentative D call: TRBD1 (5 bases). CDR1 is SGHDN, CDR2 FVKESK, per germline. Trimming stripped 4 bases from V and 2 bases from J, with 11 bases between. This CDR3 has 14 residues.

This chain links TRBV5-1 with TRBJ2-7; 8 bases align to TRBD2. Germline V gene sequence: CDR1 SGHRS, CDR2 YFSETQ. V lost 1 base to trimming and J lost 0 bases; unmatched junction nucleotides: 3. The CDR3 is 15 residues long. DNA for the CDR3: TGCGCCAGCAGCTTGTTTGCGGGAGGCTCCTACGAGCAGTACTTC. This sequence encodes CASSLFAGGSYEQYF.

CDR3 sequence (DNA): TGCGCCAGCAGCTCTAGCGGGAGCGGGGAGACCCAGTACTTC. This sequence encodes CASSSSGSGETQYF. The chain links TRBV5-1 to TRBJ2-5; TRBD2 aligns across 10 bases. The length of the CDR3 is 14 residues. Germline CDR1 is SGHRS and CDR2 is YFSETQ. Unmatched junction bases numbered 4, after V lost 3 bases and J lost 5 bases.

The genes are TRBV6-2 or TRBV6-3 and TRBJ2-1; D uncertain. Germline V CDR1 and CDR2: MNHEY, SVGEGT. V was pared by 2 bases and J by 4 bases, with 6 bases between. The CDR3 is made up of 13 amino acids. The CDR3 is CASSYTSYNEQFF. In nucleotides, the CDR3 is TGTGCCAGCAGTTACACGTCTTACAATGAGCAGTTCTTC.

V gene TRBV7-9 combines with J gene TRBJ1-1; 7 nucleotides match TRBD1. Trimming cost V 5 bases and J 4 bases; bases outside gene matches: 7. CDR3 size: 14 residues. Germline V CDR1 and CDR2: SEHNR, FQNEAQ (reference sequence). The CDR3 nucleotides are TGTGCCAGCAGCCAGCAGGGGGGGATCACTGAAGCTTTCTTT. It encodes CASSQQGGITEAFF.

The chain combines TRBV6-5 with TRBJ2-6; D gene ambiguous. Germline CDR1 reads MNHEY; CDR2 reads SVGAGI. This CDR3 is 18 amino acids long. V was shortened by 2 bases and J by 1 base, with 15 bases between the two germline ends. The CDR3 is CASSYGLGLGSGANVLTF. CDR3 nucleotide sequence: TGTGCCAGCAGTTACGGGCTAGGCCTAGGGTCTGGGGCCAACGTCCTGACTTTC.

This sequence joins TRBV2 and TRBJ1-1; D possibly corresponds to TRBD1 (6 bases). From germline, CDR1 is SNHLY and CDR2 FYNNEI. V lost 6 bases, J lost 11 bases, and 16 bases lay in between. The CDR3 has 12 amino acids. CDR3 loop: CASRGDTMSAFF. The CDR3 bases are TGTGCCAGCAGGGGGGACACTATGTCGGCTTTCTTT.

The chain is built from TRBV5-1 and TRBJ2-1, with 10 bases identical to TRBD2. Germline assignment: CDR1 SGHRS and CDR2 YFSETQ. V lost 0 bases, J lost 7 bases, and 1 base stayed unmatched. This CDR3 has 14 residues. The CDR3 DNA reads TGCGCCAGCAGCTTGGCACTAGCGGGAAATGAGCAGTTCTTC. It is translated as CASSLALAGNEQFF.

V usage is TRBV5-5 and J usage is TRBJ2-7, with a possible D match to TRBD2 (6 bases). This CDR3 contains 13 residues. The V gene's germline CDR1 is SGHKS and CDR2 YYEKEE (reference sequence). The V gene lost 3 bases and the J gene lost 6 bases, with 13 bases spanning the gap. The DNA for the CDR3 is TGTGCCAGCAGCTGGGGGGAACAATTCGAGCAGTACTTC. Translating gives CASSWGEQFEQYF.

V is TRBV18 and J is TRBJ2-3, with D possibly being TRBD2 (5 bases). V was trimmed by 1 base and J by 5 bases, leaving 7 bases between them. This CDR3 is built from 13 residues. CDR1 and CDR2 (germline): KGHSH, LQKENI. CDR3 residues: CASSPLGLDTQYF. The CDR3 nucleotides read TGTGCCAGCTCACCACTTGGACTAGATACGCAGTATTTT.

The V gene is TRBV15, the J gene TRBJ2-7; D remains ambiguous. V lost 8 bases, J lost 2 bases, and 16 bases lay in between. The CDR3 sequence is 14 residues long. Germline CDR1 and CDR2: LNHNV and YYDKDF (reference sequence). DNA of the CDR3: TGTGCCACCTCCCCGTACAGAGGAGCCTACGAGCAGTACTTC. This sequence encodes CATSPYRGAYEQYF.

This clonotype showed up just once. This chain's CDR3 is CASSFRAGRGYTF. The CDR3 nucleotides read TGTGCCAGCAGCTTCAGGGCCGGGAGAGGCTACACCTTC. The chain joins TRBV7-2 to TRBJ1-2; perhaps TRBD1 as D (5 bases). The V end lost 3 bases, the J end lost 8 bases, and 13 bases lay between the germline ends. This CDR3 has 13 residues. Looked up from germline, CDR1 is SGHTA and CDR2 is FQGNSA.

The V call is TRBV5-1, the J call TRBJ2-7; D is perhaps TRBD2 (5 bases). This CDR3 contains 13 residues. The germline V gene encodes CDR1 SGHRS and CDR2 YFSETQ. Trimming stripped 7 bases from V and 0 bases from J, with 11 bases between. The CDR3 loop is CASHSESSYEQYF. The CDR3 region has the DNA TGCGCCAGCCATAGCGAGAGCTCCTACGAGCAGTACTTC.

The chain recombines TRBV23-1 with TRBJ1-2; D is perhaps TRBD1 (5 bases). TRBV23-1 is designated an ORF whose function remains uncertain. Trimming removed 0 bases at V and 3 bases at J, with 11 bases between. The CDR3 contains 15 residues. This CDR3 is CASSQSVRVDYGYTF. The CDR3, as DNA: TGCGCCAGCAGTCAATCTGTCAGGGTGGACTATGGCTACACCTTC.

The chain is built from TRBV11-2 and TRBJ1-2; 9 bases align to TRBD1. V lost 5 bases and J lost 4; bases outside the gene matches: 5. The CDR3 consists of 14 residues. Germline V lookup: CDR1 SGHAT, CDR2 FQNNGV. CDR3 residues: CASSLRDRVYGYTF. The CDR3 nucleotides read TGTGCCAGCAGCCTACGGGACAGGGTCTATGGCTACACCTTC.

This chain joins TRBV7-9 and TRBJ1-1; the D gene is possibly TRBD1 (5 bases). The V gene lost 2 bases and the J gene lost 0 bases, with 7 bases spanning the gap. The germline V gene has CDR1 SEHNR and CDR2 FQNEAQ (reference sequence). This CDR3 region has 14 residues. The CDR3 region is CASSLSGLNTEAFF. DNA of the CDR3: TGTGCCAGCAGCTTATCAGGGTTGAACACTGAAGCTTTCTTT.

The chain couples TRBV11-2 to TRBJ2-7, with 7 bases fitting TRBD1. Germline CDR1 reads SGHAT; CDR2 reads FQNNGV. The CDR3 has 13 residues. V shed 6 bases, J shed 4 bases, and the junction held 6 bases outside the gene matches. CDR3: CASSRDRRYEQYF. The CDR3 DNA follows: TGTGCCAGCAGTAGGGACAGAAGATACGAGCAGTACTTC.